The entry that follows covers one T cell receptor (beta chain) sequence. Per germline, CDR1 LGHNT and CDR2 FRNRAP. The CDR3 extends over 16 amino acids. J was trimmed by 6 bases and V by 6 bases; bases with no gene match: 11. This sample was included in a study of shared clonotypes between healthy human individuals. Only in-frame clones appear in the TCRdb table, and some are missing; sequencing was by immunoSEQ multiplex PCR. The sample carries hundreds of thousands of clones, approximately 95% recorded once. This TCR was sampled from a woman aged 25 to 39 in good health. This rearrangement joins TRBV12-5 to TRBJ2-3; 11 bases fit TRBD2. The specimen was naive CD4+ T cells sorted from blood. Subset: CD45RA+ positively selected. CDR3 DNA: TGTGCTAGTGGCGGAGGACTAGCGGGCAACGGGGATACGCAGTATTTT. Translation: CASGGGLAGNGDTQYF. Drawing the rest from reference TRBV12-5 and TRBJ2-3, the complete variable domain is DARVTQTPRHKVTEMGQEVTMRCQPILGHNTVFWYRQTMMQGLELLAYFRNRAPLDDSGMPKDRFSAEMPDATLATLKIQPSEPRDSAVYFCASGGGLAGNGDTQYFGPGTRLTVL.